A selection of T cell receptor beta chains follows, all from one sample in a study of shared clonotypes between healthy human individuals. Libraries were prepared by immunoSEQ multiplex PCR; TCRdb keeps only in-frame clonotypes and omits some of them. The table includes about 590,000 clones, nearly 97% detected once. The sequenced sample was naive CD8+ T cells sorted from blood. These receptors all stem from a woman between 25 and 40 years old in good health. CDR3s leave out the opening cysteine and the closing phenylalanine or tryptophan. A D gene is named only where the DNA matches it firmly.

TRBV5-6	TRBD2	13	ASSPSGTSTDTQY
TRBV7-8	.	11	ASSLGANQPQH
TRBV9	TRBD2	14	ASSVEGLAFTDTQY
TRBV5-6	TRBD1	14	ASSPSDRGVSYEQY
TRBV27	.	13	ASTTLREDTDTQY
TRBV28	TRBD2	11	ASGYAGEDTQY
TRBV28	TRBD1	14	ASSLPLRGQTYEQY
TRBV25-1	.	11	ASSPDGGETQY
TRBV11-2	.	13	ASSPPGGANTEAF
TRBV20-1	.	8	SAAFYGYT
TRBV19	.	13	ASSIGQGTPYEQY
TRBV28	.	12	ASSFATGSYEQY
TRBV11-3	.	15	ASRDRTEVYSNQPQH
TRBV19	TRBD1	11	ASSRGGTYEQY
TRBV11-2	TRBD2	12	ASSPSPGTISWF
TRBV4-1	.	12	ASSQDPVSQPQH
TRBV9	.	18	ASSATWDGVDPSSYNEQF
TRBV28	TRBD1	12	ASGWGTGRDEQY
TRBV15	TRBD1	13	ATSREDRDQETQY